This T cell receptor beta chain was profiled in a study of cytomegalovirus exposure and HLA in healthy donors. Study-level points and caveats: The study dropped some indistinguishable V segments, TRBV6-2 and TRBV6-3 among them. Specificity of a few CMV-associated chains for CMV antigens was verified in vitro. Later, TCR association rates were found to vary by HLA locus, highest for DRB1 and lowest for HLA-C.

The germline V gene encodes CDR1 MRHNA and CDR2 SNTAGT. The CDR3 is 15 amino acids. V gave up 4 bases and J gave up 10 bases; unmatched junction bases: 10. PCR employed 60 Vbeta and 13 Jbeta primers. Libraries were prepared by immunoSEQ multiplex PCR; TCRdb keeps only in-frame clonotypes and omits some of them. The sample yields under 200,000 clones, around three quarters seen once. With respect to this clone: Its antigen is still unknown.

The sample comprised PBMCs. This clonotype was obtained from a man in his forties in good health and CMV-seronegative. The chain uses TRBV6-4 and TRBJ1-6; 7 nucleotides align to TRBD1. The CDR3 nucleotides are TGTGCCAGCAGTGCCCGACAGGGATCTTGGTCACCCCTCCACTTT. Translation: CASSARQGSWSPLHF.